The clone carrying this T cell receptor (beta chain) has more than one count but fewer than ten. Its antigen is unidentified. The data originate from a study of T-cell reconstitution after alpha-beta-depleted transplantation in children. Trimming shortened V by 3 bases and J by 6 bases, and 6 bases separated the two germline ends. There are 11 residues in the CDR3. CDR1 is MNHEY, CDR2 SVGEGT, per germline. Study results and limitations: The origin of alpha-beta T cells about two months after transplant was reportedly several hundred expanded graft clones. Surviving thymic progenitors and recipient T cells were the source of high TCRbeta diversity at day 60 in some patients. Fresh T-cell production supplied most of the T-cell counts and diversity seen one year after transplant.

For TCRbeta, the library was prepared with unique molecular identifiers. TCRdb reanalysed the PCR reads using MiXCR and keeps one entry per CDR3 protein. The sample includes around 90,000 distinct CDR3 sequences, around 16% of them seen just once. The V and J genes are TRBV6-2 or TRBV6-3 and TRBJ2-7, with D unclear. This TCR was sampled from a male patient between 2 and 10 years old who had a stem cell transplant for acute lymphoblastic leukemia, so the T cells may come from the graft donor. Sequencing was performed on PBMCs, mostly from graft donor cells, taken 180 days after TCRalphabeta/CD19-depleted stem cell transplant. Here the CDR3 DNA reads TGTGCCAGCAGTTATCTTATCGAGCAGTACTTC. Protein: CASSYLIEQYF.